This T cell receptor beta chain is from a study of blood T cell repertoires in COVID-19. Turning to the study itself: Samples taken during acute and convalescent COVID-19 were collected in the United States, Italy and Spain. PBMCs, B-cell-depleted T cells, or T cells were the source of the cDNA or gDNA that made up the material.

In the study's own analysis: Nucleated cell number was recorded as an estimate derived from reference gene primer amplification. Using immunoSEQ multiplex PCR, the repertoire was profiled, and TCRdb retains in-frame clones only, with some absent. V, J and clone size derive from that table, while D and trimming were established from the DNA sequence. The sample has 100,000 to 150,000 clones; approximately 80% are singletons. This CDR3 comprises 18 residues. V shed 5 bases and J 1 base; nucleotides not matched to a gene: 12. Germline V gene lookup returns CDR1 KGHDR and CDR2 SFDVKD. Sequencing was done on a sample of peripheral blood. The chain employs TRBV24-1 and TRBJ2-3, with 9 positions matching TRBD1. The TCR sequence derives from a woman aged 55-75 years with acute or convalescent COVID-19. CDR3: CATSVNSLGTGRTDTQYF. DNA for the CDR3: TGTGCCACCAGTGTCAATTCCCTCGGGACAGGGCGCACAGATACGCAGTATTTT.